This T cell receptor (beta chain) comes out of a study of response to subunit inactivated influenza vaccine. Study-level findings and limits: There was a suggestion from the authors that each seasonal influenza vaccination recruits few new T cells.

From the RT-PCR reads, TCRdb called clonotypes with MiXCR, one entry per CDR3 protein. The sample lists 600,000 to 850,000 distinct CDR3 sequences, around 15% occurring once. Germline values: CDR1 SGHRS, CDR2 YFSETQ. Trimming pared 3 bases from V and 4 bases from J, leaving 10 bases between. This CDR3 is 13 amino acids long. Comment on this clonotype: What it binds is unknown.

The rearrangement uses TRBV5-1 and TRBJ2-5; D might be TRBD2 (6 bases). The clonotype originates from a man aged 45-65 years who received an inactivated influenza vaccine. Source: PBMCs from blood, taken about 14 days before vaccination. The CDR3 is CASSWDLGETQYF. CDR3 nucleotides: TGCGCCAGCAGCTGGGACTTGGGAGAGACCCAGTACTTC.